This T cell receptor (beta chain) was obtained from a study of CD8 T cells in Susac syndrome. Findings of the study overall: An acknowledgment was made by the study that its TCR sequencing and HLA analysis involved relatively few individuals.

Negative isolation yielded CD4+ and CD8+ T cells, and FACS enriched TEMRA cells. The RNA, roughly 0.45 to 1 ug, was put through reverse transcription using random hexamers. Amplification of TCR beta CDR3 by immunoSEQ multiplex PCR spanned 54 Vbeta and 13 Jbeta. In TCRdb, the immunoSEQ multiplex PCR reads were re-called with MiXCR into one record per CDR3 protein. The table records roughly 200,000 distinct CDR3 sequences, 95% of them present only once. Concerning this clonotype: What it recognizes is unknown.

V lost 2 bases to trimming and J lost 0 bases, with 11 bases between them. The CDR3 totals 15 residues. The rearrangement uses TRBV23-1 and TRBJ2-7, with D possibly matching TRBD1 (6 bases). TRBV23-1 is reported as an ORF; its role is uncertain. The sequencing sample was made of CD4+ T cells from PBMCs. This TCR derives from a human donor with multiple sclerosis. The CDR3 loop is CASSQKRDNSYEQYF. CDR3 bases: TGCGCCAGCAGTCAAAAACGGGACAACTCCTACGAGCAGTACTTC.